This is a list of T cell receptor beta chains from one sample in a study of blood T cell repertoires in COVID-19. The repertoire was sequenced with immunoSEQ multiplex PCR; TCRdb's copy has only in-frame clones and lacks some. The table records about 370,000 clones, around 87% of them present only once. The sample consisted of peripheral blood. These TCRs come from a woman in her twenties or thirties with COVID-19, enrolled during active disease. Both conserved end residues are part of each CDR3. Fields, in order: V gene, J gene, D gene, CDR3 protein, CDR3 DNA. D genes are given only for firm matches.

v_call: TRBV4-1
j_call: TRBJ2-7
d_call: TRBD2
cdr3_aa: CASSRGEGTAFYEQYF
cdr3_nt: TGCGCCAGCAGCCGCGGGGAGGGGACCGCTTTCTACGAGCAGTACTTC

v_call: TRBV5-1
j_call: TRBJ2-7
d_call: TRBD2
cdr3_aa: CASTWTSGSYEQYF
cdr3_nt: TGCGCCAGCACCTGGACTAGCGGCTCCTACGAGCAGTACTTC

v_call: TRBV4-2
j_call: TRBJ1-4
d_call: -
cdr3_aa: CASRGAGDEKLFF
cdr3_nt: TGTGCCAGCCGTGGGGCAGGGGACGAAAAACTGTTTTTT

v_call: TRBV21-1
j_call: TRBJ2-1
d_call: -
cdr3_aa: CASSKIRGANNEQFF
cdr3_nt: TGTGCCAGCAGCAAAATCCGGGGGGCGAACAATGAGCAGTTCTTC

v_call: TRBV30
j_call: TRBJ2-7
d_call: -
cdr3_aa: CAWTGTPTYEQYF
cdr3_nt: TGTGCCTGGACCGGGACACCGACCTACGAGCAGTACTTC

v_call: TRBV11-2
j_call: TRBJ2-7
d_call: TRBD1
cdr3_aa: CASSLGGQGYEQYF
cdr3_nt: TGTGCCAGCAGCTTAGGGGGACAGGGGTACGAGCAGTACTTC

v_call: TRBV20-1
j_call: TRBJ2-5
d_call: TRBD2
cdr3_aa: CSASAYPGLAAEETQYF
cdr3_nt: TGCAGTGCTAGTGCCTATCCGGGACTAGCGGCCGAAGAGACCCAGTACTTC

v_call: TRBV6-6
j_call: TRBJ2-1
d_call: TRBD2
cdr3_aa: CASSYKAGEGNEQFF
cdr3_nt: TGTGCCAGCAGTTATAAAGCGGGAGAAGGCAATGAGCAGTTCTTC

v_call: TRBV6-5
j_call: TRBJ2-1
d_call: -
cdr3_aa: CASSYRSPVYNEQFF
cdr3_nt: TGTGCCAGCAGTTATCGGAGTCCCGTTTACAATGAGCAGTTCTTC

v_call: TRBV6-6
j_call: TRBJ1-5
d_call: TRBD1
cdr3_aa: CASSRDRGPQSIMPQHF
cdr3_nt: TGTGCCAGCAGTCGGGACAGGGGGCCTCAATCTATCATGCCCCAGCATTTT

v_call: TRBV7-6
j_call: TRBJ2-2
d_call: TRBD2
cdr3_aa: CASSPRGLAGVGTGELFF
cdr3_nt: TGTGCCAGCAGCCCTAGAGGACTAGCGGGAGTGGGTACCGGGGAGCTGTTTTTT

v_call: TRBV2
j_call: TRBJ2-7
d_call: -
cdr3_aa: CASAQGAGYSYEQYF
cdr3_nt: TGTGCCAGCGCCCAAGGGGCCGGATACTCCTACGAGCAGTACTTC